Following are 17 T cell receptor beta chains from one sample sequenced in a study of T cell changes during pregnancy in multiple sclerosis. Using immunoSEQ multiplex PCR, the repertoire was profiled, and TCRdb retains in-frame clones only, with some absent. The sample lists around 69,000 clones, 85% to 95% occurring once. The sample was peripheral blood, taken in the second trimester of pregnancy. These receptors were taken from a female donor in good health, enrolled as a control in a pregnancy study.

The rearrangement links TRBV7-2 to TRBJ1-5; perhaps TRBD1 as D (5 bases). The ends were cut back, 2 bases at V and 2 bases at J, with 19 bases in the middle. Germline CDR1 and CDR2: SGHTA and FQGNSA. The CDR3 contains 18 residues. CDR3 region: CASSLRGGLMDGNQPQHF. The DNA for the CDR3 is TGTGCCAGCAGCTTAAGGGGCGGACTAATGGATGGCAATCAGCCCCAGCATTTT.

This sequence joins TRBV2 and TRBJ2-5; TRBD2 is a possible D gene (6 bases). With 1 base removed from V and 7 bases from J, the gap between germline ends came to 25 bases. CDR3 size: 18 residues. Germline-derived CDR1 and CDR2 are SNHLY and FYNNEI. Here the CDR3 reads CASSEGRAGDNWGGTQYF. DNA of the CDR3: TGTGCCAGCAGTGAAGGGAGGGCGGGCGACAATTGGGGTGGGACCCAGTACTTC.

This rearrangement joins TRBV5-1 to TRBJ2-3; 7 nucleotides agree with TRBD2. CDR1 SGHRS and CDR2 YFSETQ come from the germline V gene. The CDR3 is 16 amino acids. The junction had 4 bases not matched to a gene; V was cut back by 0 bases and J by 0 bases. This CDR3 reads CASSLGGLTSTDTQYF. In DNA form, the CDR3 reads TGCGCCAGCAGCTTGGGGGGACTAACTAGCACAGATACGCAGTATTTT.

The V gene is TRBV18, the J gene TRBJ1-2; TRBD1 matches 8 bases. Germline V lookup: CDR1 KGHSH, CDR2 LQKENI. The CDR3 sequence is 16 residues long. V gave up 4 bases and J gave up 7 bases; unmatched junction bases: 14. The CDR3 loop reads CASSRGDRSLTGGYTF. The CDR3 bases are TGTGCCAGCTCACGAGGGGACAGGAGCCTAACTGGTGGCTACACCTTC.

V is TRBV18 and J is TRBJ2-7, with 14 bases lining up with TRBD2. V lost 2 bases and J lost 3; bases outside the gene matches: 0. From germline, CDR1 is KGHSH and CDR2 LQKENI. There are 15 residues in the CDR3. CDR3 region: CASSPGTSGGYEQYF. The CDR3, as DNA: TGTGCCAGCTCACCAGGGACTAGCGGGGGCTACGAGCAGTACTTC.

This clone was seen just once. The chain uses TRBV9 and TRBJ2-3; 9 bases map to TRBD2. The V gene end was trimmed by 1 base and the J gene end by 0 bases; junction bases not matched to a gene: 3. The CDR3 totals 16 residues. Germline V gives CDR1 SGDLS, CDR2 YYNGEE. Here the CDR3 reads CASSVTLAGSTDTQYF. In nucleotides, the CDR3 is TGTGCCAGCAGCGTAACCCTAGCGGGGAGCACAGATACGCAGTATTTT. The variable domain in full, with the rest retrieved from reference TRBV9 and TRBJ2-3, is DSGVTQTPKHLITATGQRVTLRCSPRSGDLSVYWYQQSLDQGLQFLIQYYNGEERAKGNILERFSAQQFPDLHSELNLSSLELGDSALYFCASSVTLAGSTDTQYFGPGTRLTVL.

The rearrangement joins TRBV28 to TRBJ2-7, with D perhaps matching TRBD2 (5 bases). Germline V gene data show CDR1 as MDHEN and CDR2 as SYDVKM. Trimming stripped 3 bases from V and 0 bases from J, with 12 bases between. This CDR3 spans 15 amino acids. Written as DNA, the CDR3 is TGTGCCAGCAGTTTCGAGGGCACGGGCTCCTACGAGCAGTACTTC. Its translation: CASSFEGTGSYEQYF.

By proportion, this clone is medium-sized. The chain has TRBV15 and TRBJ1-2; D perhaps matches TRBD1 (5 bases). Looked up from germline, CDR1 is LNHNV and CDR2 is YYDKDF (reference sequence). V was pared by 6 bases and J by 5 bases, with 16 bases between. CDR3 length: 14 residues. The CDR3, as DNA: TGTGCCACCAGAGGGGCCGCGGACCCGTATGGCTACACCTTC. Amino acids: CATRGAADPYGYTF.

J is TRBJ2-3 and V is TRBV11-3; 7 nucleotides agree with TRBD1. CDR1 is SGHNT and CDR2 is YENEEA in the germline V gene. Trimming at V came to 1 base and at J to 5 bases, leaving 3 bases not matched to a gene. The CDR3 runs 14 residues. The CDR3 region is CASSLGGGVDTQYF. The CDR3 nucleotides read TGTGCCAGCAGCTTAGGAGGGGGCGTAGATACGCAGTATTTT.

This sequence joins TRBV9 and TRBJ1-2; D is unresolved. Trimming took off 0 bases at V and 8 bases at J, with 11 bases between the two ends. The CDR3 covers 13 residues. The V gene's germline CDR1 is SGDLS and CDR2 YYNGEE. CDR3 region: CASSVGGLGGYTF. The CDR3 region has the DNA TGTGCCAGCAGCGTAGGAGGCCTTGGCGGCTACACCTTC.

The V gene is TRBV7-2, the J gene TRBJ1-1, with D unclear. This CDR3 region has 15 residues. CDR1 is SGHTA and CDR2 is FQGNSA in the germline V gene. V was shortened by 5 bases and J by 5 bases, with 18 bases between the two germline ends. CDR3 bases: TGTGCCAGCAGCCACCTTCGTCGGGGTGATACTGAAGCTTTCTTT. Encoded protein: CASSHLRRGDTEAFF.

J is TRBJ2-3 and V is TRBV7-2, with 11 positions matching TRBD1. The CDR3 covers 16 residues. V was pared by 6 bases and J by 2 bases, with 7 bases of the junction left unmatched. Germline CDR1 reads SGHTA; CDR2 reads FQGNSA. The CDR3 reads CASSYRDRGVTDTQYF. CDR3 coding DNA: TGTGCCAGCAGTTACCGGGACAGGGGGGTCACAGATACGCAGTATTTT.

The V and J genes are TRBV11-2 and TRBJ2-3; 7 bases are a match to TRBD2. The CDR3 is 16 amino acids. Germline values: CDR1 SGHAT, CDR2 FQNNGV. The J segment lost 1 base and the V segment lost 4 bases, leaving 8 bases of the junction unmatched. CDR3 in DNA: TGTGCCAGCAGCTCCGGGACTAACCAACGCACAGATACGCAGTATTTT. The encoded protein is CASSSGTNQRTDTQYF.

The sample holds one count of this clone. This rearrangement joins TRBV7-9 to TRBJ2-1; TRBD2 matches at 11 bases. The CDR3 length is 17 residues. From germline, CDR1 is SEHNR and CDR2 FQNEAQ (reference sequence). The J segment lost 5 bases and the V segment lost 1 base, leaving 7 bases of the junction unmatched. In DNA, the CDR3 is TGTGCCAGCAGCTTAGAGTGGGTGGGACTAGCGGACAATGAGCAGTTCTTC. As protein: CASSLEWVGLADNEQFF. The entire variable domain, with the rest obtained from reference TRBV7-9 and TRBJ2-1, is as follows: DTGVSQNPRHKITKRGQNVTFRCDPISEHNRLYWYRQTLGQGPEFLTYFQNEAQLEKSRLLSDRFSAERPKGSFSTLEIQRTEQGDSAMYLCASSLEWVGLADNEQFFGPGTRLTVL.

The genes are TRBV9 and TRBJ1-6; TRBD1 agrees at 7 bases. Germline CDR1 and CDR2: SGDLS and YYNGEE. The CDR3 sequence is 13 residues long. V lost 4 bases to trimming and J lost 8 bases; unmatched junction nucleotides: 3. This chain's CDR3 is CASSTTGDSPLHF. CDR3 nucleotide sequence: TGTGCCAGCAGCACCACAGGGGATTCACCCCTCCACTTT.

The CDR3, as DNA: TGTGCCAGCAGCGGAACGACCGGGAGGCATTCACCCCTCCACTTT. Encoded protein: CASSGTTGRHSPLHF. The chain joins TRBV2 to TRBJ1-6, with D uncertain. Per germline, CDR1 SNHLY and CDR2 FYNNEI. This CDR3 is built from 15 residues. V was clipped by 6 bases and J by 8 bases, with 17 bases between them.

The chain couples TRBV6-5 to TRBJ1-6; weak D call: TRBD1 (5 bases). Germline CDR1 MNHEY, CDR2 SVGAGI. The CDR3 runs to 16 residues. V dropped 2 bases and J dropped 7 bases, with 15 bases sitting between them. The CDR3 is CASSYSLQGGNSPLHF. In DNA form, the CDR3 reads TGTGCCAGCAGTTACAGCCTGCAGGGTGGAAATTCACCCCTCCACTTT.